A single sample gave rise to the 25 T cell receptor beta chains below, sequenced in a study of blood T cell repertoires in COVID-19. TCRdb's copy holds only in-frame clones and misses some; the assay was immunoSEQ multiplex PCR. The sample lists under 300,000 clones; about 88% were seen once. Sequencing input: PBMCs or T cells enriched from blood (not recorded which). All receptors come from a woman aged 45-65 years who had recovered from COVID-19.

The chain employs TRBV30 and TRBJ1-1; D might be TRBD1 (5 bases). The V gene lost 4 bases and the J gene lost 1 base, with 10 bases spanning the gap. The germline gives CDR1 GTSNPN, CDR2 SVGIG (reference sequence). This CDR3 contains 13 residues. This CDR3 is CAWIGEGNTEAFF. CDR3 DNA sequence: TGTGCCTGGATAGGGGAAGGGAACACTGAAGCTTTCTTT.

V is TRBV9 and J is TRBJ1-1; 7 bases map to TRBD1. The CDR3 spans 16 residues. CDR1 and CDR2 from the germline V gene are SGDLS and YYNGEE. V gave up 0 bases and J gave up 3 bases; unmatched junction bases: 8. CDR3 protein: CASSVGPGGGDTEAFF. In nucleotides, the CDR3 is TGTGCCAGCAGCGTAGGCCCAGGGGGTGGTGACACTGAAGCTTTCTTT.

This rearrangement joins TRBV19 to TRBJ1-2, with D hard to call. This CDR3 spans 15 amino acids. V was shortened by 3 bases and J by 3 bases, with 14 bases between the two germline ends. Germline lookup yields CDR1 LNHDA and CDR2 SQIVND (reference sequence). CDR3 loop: CASSMAGSPYYGYTF. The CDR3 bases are TGTGCCAGTAGTATGGCCGGGAGTCCCTACTATGGCTACACCTTC.

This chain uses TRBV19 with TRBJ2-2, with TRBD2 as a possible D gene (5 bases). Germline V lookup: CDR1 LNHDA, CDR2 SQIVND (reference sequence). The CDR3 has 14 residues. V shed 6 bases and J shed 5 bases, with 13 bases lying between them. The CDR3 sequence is CASSGGSLTGELFF. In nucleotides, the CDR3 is TGTGCCAGTAGCGGCGGGTCTCTAACCGGGGAGCTGTTTTTT.

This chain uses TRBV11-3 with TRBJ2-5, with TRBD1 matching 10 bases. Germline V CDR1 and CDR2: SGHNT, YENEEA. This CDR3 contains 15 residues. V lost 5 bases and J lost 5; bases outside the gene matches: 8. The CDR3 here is CASSQGQGVDETQYF. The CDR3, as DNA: TGTGCCAGCAGCCAAGGACAGGGGGTTGATGAGACCCAGTACTTC.

DNA of the CDR3: TGCGCCAGCAGCCAACACGACAGCAACCTATCGCCCCAGCATTTT. Translated, it gives CASSQHDSNLSPQHF. V gene TRBV4-1 combines with J gene TRBJ1-5; D possibly corresponds to TRBD1 (5 bases). CDR1 and CDR2 from the germline V gene are MGHRA and YSYEKL. The V end was cut by 2 bases, the J end by 9 bases, with 17 bases between. The CDR3 loop spans 15 amino acids.

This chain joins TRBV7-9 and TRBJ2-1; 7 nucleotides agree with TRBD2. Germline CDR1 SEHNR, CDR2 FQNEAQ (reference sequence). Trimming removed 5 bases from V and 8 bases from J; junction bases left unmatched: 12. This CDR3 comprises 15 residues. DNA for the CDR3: TGTGCCAGCAGCCGGACTAGTGGCCAATTGGATGAGCAGTTCTTC. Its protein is CASSRTSGQLDEQFF. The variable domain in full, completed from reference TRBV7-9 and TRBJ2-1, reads DTGVSQNPRHKITKRGQNVTFRCDPISEHNRLYWYRQTLGQGPEFLTYFQNEAQLEKSRLLSDRFSAERPKGSFSTLEIQRTEQGDSAMYLCASSRTSGQLDEQFFGPGTRLTVL.

CDR3 bases: TGTGCCAGCAGCTCCCTAGCGGGAGAGGTCGGGGAGCTGTTTTTT. The encoded protein is CASSSLAGEVGELFF. The J gene is TRBJ2-2, the V gene TRBV11-2; TRBD2 aligns across 10 bases. The CDR3 is made up of 15 amino acids. Per germline, CDR1 SGHAT and CDR2 FQNNGV. V lost 4 bases to trimming and J lost 7 bases; unmatched junction nucleotides: 6. The full variable domain, with the rest looked up from reference TRBV11-2 and TRBJ2-2, is EAGVAQSPRYKIIEKRQSVAFWCNPISGHATLYWYQQILGQGPKLLIQFQNNGVVDDSQLPKDRFSAERLKGVDSTLKIQPAKLEDSAVYLCASSSLAGEVGELFFGEGSRLTVL.

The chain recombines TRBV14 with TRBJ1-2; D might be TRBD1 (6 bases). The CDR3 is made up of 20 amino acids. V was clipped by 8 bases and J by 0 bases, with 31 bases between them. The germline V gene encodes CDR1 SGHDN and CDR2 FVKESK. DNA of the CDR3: TGTGCCAGCTTCATCTTCTTTCAGGGGCTATCGGGCATTCCTAACTATGGCTACACCTTC. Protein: CASFIFFQGLSGIPNYGYTF.

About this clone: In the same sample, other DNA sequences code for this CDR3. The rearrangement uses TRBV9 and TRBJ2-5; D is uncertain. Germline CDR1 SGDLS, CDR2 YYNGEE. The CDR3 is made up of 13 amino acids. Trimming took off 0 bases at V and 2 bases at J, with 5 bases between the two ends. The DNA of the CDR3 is TGTGCCAGCAGCGTAGGACTTCAAGAGACCCAGTACTTC. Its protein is CASSVGLQETQYF. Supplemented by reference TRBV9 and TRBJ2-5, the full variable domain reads DSGVTQTPKHLITATGQRVTLRCSPRSGDLSVYWYQQSLDQGLQFLIQYYNGEERAKGNILERFSAQQFPDLHSELNLSSLELGDSALYFCASSVGLQETQYFGPGTRLLVL.

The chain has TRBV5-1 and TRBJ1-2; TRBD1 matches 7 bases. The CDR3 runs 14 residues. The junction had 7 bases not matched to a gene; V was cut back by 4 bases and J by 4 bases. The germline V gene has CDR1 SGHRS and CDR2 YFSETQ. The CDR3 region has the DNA TGCGCCAGCAGCCCCGGAGGGGGCAGCTATGGCTACACCTTC. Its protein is CASSPGGGSYGYTF.

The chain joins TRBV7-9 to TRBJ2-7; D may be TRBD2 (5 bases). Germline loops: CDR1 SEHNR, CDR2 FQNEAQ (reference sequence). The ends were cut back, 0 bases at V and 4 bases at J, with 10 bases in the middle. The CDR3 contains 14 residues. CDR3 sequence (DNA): TGTGCCAGCAGCTTAGCCCGGGATGGGTACGAGCAGTACTTC. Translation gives CASSLARDGYEQYF.

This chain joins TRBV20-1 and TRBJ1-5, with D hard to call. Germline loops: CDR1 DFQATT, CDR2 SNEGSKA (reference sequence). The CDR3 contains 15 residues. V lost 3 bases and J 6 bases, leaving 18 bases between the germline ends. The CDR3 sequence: CSASGSREVFQPQHF. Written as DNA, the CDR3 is TGCAGTGCTAGTGGATCTCGGGAAGTATTTCAGCCCCAGCATTTT.

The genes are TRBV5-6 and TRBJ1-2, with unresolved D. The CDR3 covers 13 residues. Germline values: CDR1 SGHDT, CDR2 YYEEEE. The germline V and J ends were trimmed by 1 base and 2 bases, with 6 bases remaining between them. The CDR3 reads CASSLWQNYGYTF. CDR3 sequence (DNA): TGTGCCAGCAGCTTGTGGCAGAACTATGGCTACACCTTC.

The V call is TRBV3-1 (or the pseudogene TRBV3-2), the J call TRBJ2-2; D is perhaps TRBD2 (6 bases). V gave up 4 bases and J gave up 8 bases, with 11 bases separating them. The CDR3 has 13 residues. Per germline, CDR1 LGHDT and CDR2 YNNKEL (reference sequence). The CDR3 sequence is CASSPGLPGELFF. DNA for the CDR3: TGTGCCAGCAGCCCGGGACTGCCGGGGGAGCTGTTTTTT.

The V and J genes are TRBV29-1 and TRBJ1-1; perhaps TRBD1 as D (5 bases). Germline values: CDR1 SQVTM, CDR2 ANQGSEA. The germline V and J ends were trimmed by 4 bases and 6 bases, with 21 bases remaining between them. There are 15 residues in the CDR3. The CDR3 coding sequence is TGCAGCGTTGTAGGCTTGAACGGGGGAGTTGCTGAAGCTTTCTTT. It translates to CSVVGLNGGVAEAFF.

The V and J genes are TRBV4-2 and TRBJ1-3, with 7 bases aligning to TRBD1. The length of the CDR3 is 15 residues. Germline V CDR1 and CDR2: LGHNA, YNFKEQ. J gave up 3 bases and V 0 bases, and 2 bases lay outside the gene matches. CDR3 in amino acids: CASSQEGTDGNTIYF. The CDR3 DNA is TGTGCCAGCAGCCAAGAGGGGACAGATGGAAACACCATATATTTT.

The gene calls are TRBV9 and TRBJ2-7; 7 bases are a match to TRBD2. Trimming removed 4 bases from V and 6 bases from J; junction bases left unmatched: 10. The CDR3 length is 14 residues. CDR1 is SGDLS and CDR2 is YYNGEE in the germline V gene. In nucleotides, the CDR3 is TGTGCCAGCAGCCCCCTGGGGGGGTCCGCCGAGCAGTACTTC. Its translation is CASSPLGGSAEQYF.

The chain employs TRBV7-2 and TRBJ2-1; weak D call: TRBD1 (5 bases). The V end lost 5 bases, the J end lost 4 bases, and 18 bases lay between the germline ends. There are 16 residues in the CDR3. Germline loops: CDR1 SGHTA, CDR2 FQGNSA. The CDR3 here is CASSLPGQGKYNEQFF. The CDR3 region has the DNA TGTGCCAGCAGCCTCCCTGGGCAGGGCAAGTACAATGAGCAGTTCTTC.

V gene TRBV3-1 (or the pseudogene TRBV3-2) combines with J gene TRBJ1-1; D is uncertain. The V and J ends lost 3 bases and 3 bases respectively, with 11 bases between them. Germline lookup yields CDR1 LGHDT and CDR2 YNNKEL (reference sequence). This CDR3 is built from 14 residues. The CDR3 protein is CASSQSGSDTEAFF. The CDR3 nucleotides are TGTGCCAGCAGCCAGTCAGGTTCTGACACTGAAGCTTTCTTT.

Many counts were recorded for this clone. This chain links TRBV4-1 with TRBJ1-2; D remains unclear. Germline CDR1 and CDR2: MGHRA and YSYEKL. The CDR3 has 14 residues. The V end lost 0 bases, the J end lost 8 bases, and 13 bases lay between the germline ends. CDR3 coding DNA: TGCGCCAGCAGCCAAGAAGGCTTGACTGAAGGCTACACCTTC. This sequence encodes CASSQEGLTEGYTF.

CDR3 sequence (DNA): TGTGCCAGCAGTATAACAGGGTTAAGCACAGATACGCAGTATTTT. Translated, it gives CASSITGLSTDTQYF. The J gene is TRBJ2-3, the V gene TRBV9; tentatively, D is TRBD1 (6 bases). This CDR3 spans 15 amino acids. The V gene's germline CDR1 is SGDLS and CDR2 YYNGEE. With 5 bases removed from V and 0 bases from J, the gap between germline ends came to 13 bases.

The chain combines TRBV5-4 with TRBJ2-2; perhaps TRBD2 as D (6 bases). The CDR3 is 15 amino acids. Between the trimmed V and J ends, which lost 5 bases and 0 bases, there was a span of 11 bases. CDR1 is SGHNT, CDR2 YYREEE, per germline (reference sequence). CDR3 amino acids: CASRRGGANTGELFF. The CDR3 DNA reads TGTGCCAGCAGACGGGGCGGGGCGAACACCGGGGAGCTGTTTTTT.

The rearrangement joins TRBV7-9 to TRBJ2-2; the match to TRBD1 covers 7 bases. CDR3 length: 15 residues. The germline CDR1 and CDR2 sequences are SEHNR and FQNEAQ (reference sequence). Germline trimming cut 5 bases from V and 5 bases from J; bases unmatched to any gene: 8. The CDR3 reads CASSTRQGETGELFF. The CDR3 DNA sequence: TGTGCCAGCAGCACCCGACAGGGCGAAACCGGGGAGCTGTTTTTT.

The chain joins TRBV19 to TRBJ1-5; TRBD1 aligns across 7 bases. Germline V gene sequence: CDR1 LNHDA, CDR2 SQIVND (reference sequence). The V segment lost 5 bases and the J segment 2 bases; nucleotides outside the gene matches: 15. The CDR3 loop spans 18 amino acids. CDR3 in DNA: TGTGCCAGTAGTGGCCGGGCCAGGGGGACGGCGGGCAATCAGCCCCAGCATTTT. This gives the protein CASSGRARGTAGNQPQHF.